What follows are 32 T cell receptor beta chains derived from one specimen sequenced in a study of blood T cell repertoires in COVID-19. Sequencing was performed with immunoSEQ multiplex PCR; in TCRdb, only in-frame clones are kept and a portion is missing. The table lists tens of thousands of clones, approximately 80% of them singletons. Source material: peripheral blood. The receptor source for this set is a man older than 75 with active or convalescent COVID-19.

The chain uses TRBV9 and TRBJ2-1; 10 bases agree with TRBD2. The CDR3 consists of 19 residues. Per the germline V gene, CDR1 is SGDLS and CDR2 is YYNGEE. The V and J ends lost 1 base and 0 bases, in that order; junction bases with no gene match: 10. CDR3 DNA: TGTGCCAGCAGCGTAAGGGGGCTAGCGGGAGATGTCTCCTACAATGAGCAGTTCTTC. Amino acids: CASSVRGLAGDVSYNEQFF.

The J gene is TRBJ2-1, the V gene TRBV28; D is perhaps TRBD2 (5 bases). The V gene lost 5 bases and the J gene lost 5 bases, with 10 bases spanning the gap. The germline V gene has CDR1 MDHEN and CDR2 SYDVKM. CDR3 length equals 13 residues. The CDR3 spells CASSASGNNEQFF. Written as DNA, the CDR3 is TGTGCCAGCAGTGCGTCGGGGAACAATGAGCAGTTCTTC. Full variable domain (rest looked up from reference TRBV28 and TRBJ2-1): DVKVTQSSRYLVKRTGEKVFLECVQDMDHENMFWYRQDPGLGLRLIYFSYDVKMKEKGDIPEGYSVSREKKERFSLILESASTNQTSMYLCASSASGNNEQFFGPGTRLTVL.

The gene calls are TRBV6-5 and TRBJ2-7; TRBD2 agrees at 12 bases. V was clipped by 0 bases and J by 6 bases; unmatched bases: 3. The CDR3 length is 15 residues. Germline-derived CDR1 and CDR2 are MNHEY and SVGAGI. The CDR3 coding sequence is TGTGCCAGCAGTTACTCAACTAGCGGGGGGCCCGAGCAGTACTTC. Amino acid sequence: CASSYSTSGGPEQYF.

This chain joins TRBV4-2 and TRBJ1-3; D gene uncertain. Trimming pared 0 bases from V and 0 bases from J, leaving 9 bases between. This CDR3 has 16 amino acids. Germline lookup yields CDR1 LGHNA and CDR2 YNFKEQ. The CDR3 loop reads CASSQDRGRSGNTIYF. In nucleotides, the CDR3 is TGTGCCAGCAGCCAAGATCGCGGCCGCTCTGGAAACACCATATATTTT.

The chain uses TRBV7-2 and TRBJ2-7; TRBD1 matches at 9 bases. This CDR3 region has 14 residues. The V gene end was trimmed by 5 bases and the J gene end by 3 bases; junction bases not matched to a gene: 5. Germline loops: CDR1 SGHTA, CDR2 FQGNSA. The CDR3 DNA follows: TGTGCCAGCAGCCACCGGACAGGGGACTACGAGCAGTACTTC. This encodes CASSHRTGDYEQYF.

The chain has TRBV7-8 and TRBJ2-2; D perhaps matches TRBD2 (5 bases). CDR1 is SGHVS, CDR2 FQNEAQ, per germline. This CDR3 has 13 residues. With 5 bases removed from V and 3 bases from J, the gap between germline ends came to 7 bases. The CDR3 protein is CASSEGYTGELFF. CDR3 DNA: TGTGCCAGCAGCGAGGGATACACCGGGGAGCTGTTTTTT.

The CDR3 reads CASSPPPSGNSYNEQFF. In DNA form, the CDR3 reads TGTGCCAGTAGTCCTCCACCTAGCGGTAACTCCTACAATGAGCAGTTCTTC. This chain connects TRBV19 to TRBJ2-1; 7 nucleotides align to TRBD2. This CDR3 is built from 17 residues. CDR1 LNHDA and CDR2 SQIVND come from the germline V gene (reference sequence). J lost 0 bases, V lost 5 bases, and 10 bases had no gene match.

The chain employs TRBV28 and TRBJ2-3; 8 bases align to TRBD2. Germline assignment: CDR1 MDHEN and CDR2 SYDVKM. V lost 7 bases and J lost 0; bases outside the gene matches: 6. This CDR3 is 15 amino acids long. The CDR3 DNA sequence: TGTGCCAGCACCCTGAGCGGGAGAAGCACAGATACGCAGTATTTT. Encoded protein: CASTLSGRSTDTQYF.

This rearrangement joins TRBV7-2 to TRBJ2-3; TRBD1 matches 8 bases. There are 14 residues in the CDR3. CDR1 is SGHTA and CDR2 is FQGNSA in the germline V gene. V dropped 1 base and J dropped 8; count of bases not matched to a gene: 5. CDR3 DNA sequence: TGTGCCAGCAGCTTAGGCAGGGGGCCTGTTACGCAGTATTTT. This sequence encodes CASSLGRGPVTQYF.

The rearrangement uses TRBV2 and TRBJ2-3; D gene unclear. Germline values: CDR1 SNHLY, CDR2 FYNNEI. V dropped 8 bases and J dropped 3 bases, with 24 bases sitting between them. The CDR3 length is 17 residues. CDR3 in amino acids: CASLSARDTPRTDTQYF. The DNA for the CDR3 is TGTGCCAGCCTCTCGGCCCGAGACACCCCACGTACAGATACGCAGTATTTT. The full variable domain, its missing parts supplied by reference TRBV2 and TRBJ2-3, is EPEVTQTPSHQVTQMGQEVILRCVPISNHLYFYWYRQILGQKVEFLVSFYNNEISEKSEIFDDQFSVERPDGSNFTLKIRSTKLEDSAMYFCASLSARDTPRTDTQYFGPGTRLTVL.

This chain joins TRBV11-3 and TRBJ2-3; 12 bases line up with TRBD2. Losses at the gene ends were 4 bases for V and 3 bases for J; bases not matched to a gene: 11. The CDR3 has 18 amino acids. Germline V gene lookup returns CDR1 SGHNT and CDR2 YENEEA. CDR3 in amino acids: CASSSPPSGRGRTDTQYF. The CDR3 DNA reads as TGTGCCAGCAGCTCCCCGCCTAGCGGGAGGGGGCGGACAGATACGCAGTATTTT. Full variable domain (missing parts from reference TRBV11-3 and TRBJ2-3): EAGVVQSPRYKIIEKKQPVAFWCNPISGHNTLYWYLQNLGQGPELLIRYENEEAVDDSQLPKDRFSAERLKGVDSTLKIQPAELGDSAVYLCASSSPPSGRGRTDTQYFGPGTRLTVL.

CDR3 loop: CASSKLAVEQFF. CDR3 coding DNA: TGTGCCAGCAGTAAACTAGCGGTAGAGCAGTTCTTC. The V and J genes are TRBV11-3 and TRBJ2-1; 8 bases agree with TRBD2. Germline trimming cut 6 bases from V and 10 bases from J; bases unmatched to any gene: 5. The germline V gene encodes CDR1 SGHNT and CDR2 YENEEA. This CDR3 has 12 amino acids. Complete variable domain (other parts from reference TRBV11-3 and TRBJ2-1): EAGVVQSPRYKIIEKKQPVAFWCNPISGHNTLYWYLQNLGQGPELLIRYENEEAVDDSQLPKDRFSAERLKGVDSTLKIQPAELGDSAVYLCASSKLAVEQFFGPGTRLTVL.

The chain couples TRBV14 to TRBJ2-1; 9 nucleotides agree with TRBD2. The V segment lost 5 bases and the J segment 11 bases; nucleotides outside the gene matches: 4. The length of the CDR3 is 12 residues. The V gene's germline CDR1 is SGHDN and CDR2 FVKESK. The CDR3 here is CASSAGGPKQFF. In DNA, the CDR3 is TGTGCCAGCAGCGCGGGAGGGCCAAAGCAGTTCTTC.

The chain links TRBV6-2 or TRBV6-3 to TRBJ1-5; D remains unclear. Germline CDR1 MNHEY, CDR2 SVGEGT. The ends were cut back, 0 bases at V and 0 bases at J, with 6 bases in the middle. The CDR3 totals 15 residues. The chain's CDR3 is CASSYSYNSNQPQHF. CDR3 nucleotide sequence: TGTGCCAGCAGTTACTCATACAATAGCAATCAGCCCCAGCATTTT.

The J gene is TRBJ1-6, the V gene TRBV25-1; 7 bases agree with TRBD1. CDR1 is MGHDK and CDR2 is SYGVNS in the germline V gene. The CDR3 extends over 15 amino acids. V shed 4 bases, J shed 9 bases, and the junction held 9 bases outside the gene matches. The CDR3 sequence: CASSGNRGRGSPLHF. For the CDR3, the DNA is TGTGCCAGCAGTGGGAACAGGGGAAGGGGTTCACCCCTCCACTTT.

CDR3 bases: TGTGCCAGCAGTGCCCCTCACCGTAGCCCTGAAGCTTTCTTT. Encoded protein: CASSAPHRSPEAFF. The chain links TRBV6-2 or TRBV6-3 to TRBJ1-1; D is unclear. The CDR3 is 14 amino acids. In germline, CDR1 is MNHEY, CDR2 SVGEGT. V was trimmed by 5 bases and J by 6 bases, leaving 16 bases between them.

CDR3 coding DNA: TGCGCCAGCAGCTTGGCTCCAGGCAGACTAAATGAGCAGTTCTTC. This gives the protein CASSLAPGRLNEQFF. The chain uses TRBV5-1 and TRBJ2-1, with D possibly TRBD2 on 5 matching bases. CDR1 and CDR2 from the germline V gene are SGHRS and YFSETQ. The CDR3 length is 15 residues. V was trimmed by 0 bases and J by 7 bases, leaving 14 bases between them.

The rearrangement joins TRBV29-1 to TRBJ1-2; a possible D gene is TRBD1 (5 bases). V dropped 6 bases and J dropped 5 bases, with 19 bases sitting between them. CDR1 is SQVTM and CDR2 is ANQGSEA in the germline V gene. The CDR3 is made up of 14 amino acids. The CDR3 spells CSVPYGGSRYGYTF. CDR3 nucleotides: TGCAGCGTACCCTACGGGGGAAGTAGGTATGGCTACACCTTC. The variable domain in full, completed from reference TRBV29-1 and TRBJ1-2, reads SAVISQKPSRDICQRGTSLTIQCQVDSQVTMMFWYRQQPGQSLTLIATANQGSEATYESGFVIDKFPISRPNLTFSTLTVSNMSPEDSSIYLCSVPYGGSRYGYTFGSGTRLTVV.

V gene TRBV6-2 or TRBV6-3 combines with J gene TRBJ2-1; TRBD2 matches at 10 bases. J gave up 3 bases and V 3 bases, and 8 bases lay outside the gene matches. This CDR3 comprises 17 residues. Germline CDR1 is MNHEY and CDR2 is SVGEGT. The DNA for the CDR3 is TGTGCCAGCAGTTATTTCCGACTAGCGGGTAACTACAATGAGCAGTTCTTC. This translates into CASSYFRLAGNYNEQFF.

The CDR3 spells CASSPDGGSNQPQHF. The CDR3 DNA sequence: TGCGCCAGCAGCCCGGATGGAGGTAGCAATCAGCCCCAGCATTTT. The chain links TRBV5-1 to TRBJ1-5; D is unclear. The CDR3 contains 15 residues. Trimming cost V 4 bases and J 0 bases, with 11 bases left between them. The germline CDR1 and CDR2 sequences are SGHRS and YFSETQ.

The V and J genes are TRBV30 and TRBJ1-3; no definite D call. The CDR3 runs 12 residues. Germline V gene data show CDR1 as GTSNPN and CDR2 as SVGIG (reference sequence). Trimming pared 0 bases from V and 6 bases from J, leaving 6 bases between. CDR3 residues: CAWSVLVNTIYF. The CDR3 DNA follows: TGTGCCTGGAGTGTCCTAGTAAACACCATATATTTT.

J is TRBJ2-7 and V is TRBV5-6, with TRBD1 as a possible D gene (6 bases). Trimming took 3 bases from V and 1 from J, leaving 14 bases between them. This CDR3 contains 15 residues. The V gene's germline CDR1 is SGHDT and CDR2 YYEEEE. Here the CDR3 reads CASSYRDTTSYEQYF. The CDR3 nucleotides read TGTGCCAGCAGCTACCGGGACACAACTTCCTACGAGCAGTACTTC.

This clone was observed a single time. The chain recombines TRBV6-5 with TRBJ1-5; 7 positions match TRBD1. J lost 5 bases, V lost 6 bases, and 4 bases had no gene match. The CDR3 is made up of 13 amino acids. The germline gives CDR1 MNHEY, CDR2 SVGAGI. The CDR3 sequence: CASSADRDQPQHF. DNA of the CDR3: TGTGCCAGCAGCGCCGACAGGGATCAGCCCCAGCATTTT.

The chain uses TRBV7-9 and TRBJ1-2; TRBD1 is a possible D gene (6 bases). This CDR3 is 13 amino acids long. CDR1 and CDR2 (germline): SEHNR, FQNEAQ (reference sequence). Trimming left V 5 bases short and J 3 bases short, with 10 bases between. Here the CDR3 reads CASSQQGHYGYTF. CDR3 nucleotides: TGTGCCAGCAGCCAACAGGGCCACTATGGCTACACCTTC.

This rearrangement joins TRBV19 to TRBJ1-5; D may be TRBD1 (6 bases). CDR1 and CDR2 from the germline V gene are LNHDA and SQIVND (reference sequence). The V and J ends lost 1 base and 2 bases respectively, with 12 bases between them. CDR3 length equals 16 residues. CDR3 nucleotides: TGTGCCAGTAGTATAGGGGGGGGGCTTGGCAATCAGCCCCAGCATTTT. Translating gives CASSIGGGLGNQPQHF.

CDR3 DNA: TGCGCCAGCAGCCAATCCCCGGACAGTTTATATGAGCAGTTCTTC. Protein product: CASSQSPDSLYEQFF. The rearrangement joins TRBV5-1 to TRBJ2-1; a weak D match, TRBD1 (6 bases). The CDR3 sequence is 15 residues long. Per germline, CDR1 SGHRS and CDR2 YFSETQ. Trimming shortened V by 4 bases and J by 8 bases, and 19 bases separated the two germline ends.

V and J are TRBV20-1 and TRBJ2-1; perhaps TRBD2 as D (6 bases). The V end was cut by 3 bases, the J end by 3 bases, with 12 bases between. The germline V gene encodes CDR1 DFQATT and CDR2 SNEGSKA (reference sequence). The CDR3 loop spans 14 amino acids. This CDR3 is CSASSGVGYNEQFF. CDR3 sequence (DNA): TGCAGTGCTAGTTCGGGGGTTGGCTACAATGAGCAGTTCTTC.

The rearrangement uses TRBV6-2 or TRBV6-3 and TRBJ2-1; D possibly corresponds to TRBD2 (6 bases). The germline gives CDR1 MNHEY, CDR2 SVGEGT. This CDR3 has 16 amino acids. V lost 0 bases to trimming and J lost 4 bases, with 13 bases between them. The CDR3 DNA is TGTGCCAGCAGTTACTCTTTGCGGGACCGATACAATGAGCAGTTCTTC. Translated: CASSYSLRDRYNEQFF.

The V call is TRBV5-4, the J call TRBJ1-6; D not certain. This CDR3 is 16 amino acids long. Germline assignment: CDR1 SGHNT and CDR2 YYREEE (reference sequence). Trimming removed 0 bases at V and 5 bases at J, with 12 bases between. DNA for the CDR3: TGTGCCAGCAGCTTGGGGTCAGGTCCCAATAATTCACCCCTCCACTTT. It codes for CASSLGSGPNNSPLHF.

The chain employs TRBV30 and TRBJ1-1, with 8 bases aligning to TRBD1. Germline lookup yields CDR1 GTSNPN and CDR2 SVGIG (reference sequence). Trimming at V came to 1 base and at J to 6 bases, leaving 4 bases not matched to a gene. The CDR3 is 13 amino acids. The CDR3 DNA reads as TGTGCCTGGAGTGGGACAGGGAAGCCTGAAGCTTTCTTT. This codes for CAWSGTGKPEAFF.

The chain recombines TRBV6-5 with TRBJ2-7; D possibly corresponds to TRBD1 (5 bases). Germline CDR1 is MNHEY and CDR2 is SVGAGI. Trimming stripped 5 bases from V and 1 base from J, with 9 bases between. This CDR3 region has 13 residues. The CDR3 bases are TGTGCCAGCAGTACGACAGAGTCCTACGAGCAGTACTTC. Translated, it gives CASSTTESYEQYF.

This chain joins TRBV4-1 and TRBJ2-7; tentative D call: TRBD1 (5 bases). Between the trimmed V and J ends, which lost 1 base and 1 base, there was a span of 11 bases. The CDR3 has 15 residues. Germline V gives CDR1 MGHRA, CDR2 YSYEKL. Here the CDR3 reads CASSQGIGVSYEQYF. The CDR3 DNA reads TGCGCCAGCAGCCAAGGTATAGGGGTTTCCTACGAGCAGTACTTC.